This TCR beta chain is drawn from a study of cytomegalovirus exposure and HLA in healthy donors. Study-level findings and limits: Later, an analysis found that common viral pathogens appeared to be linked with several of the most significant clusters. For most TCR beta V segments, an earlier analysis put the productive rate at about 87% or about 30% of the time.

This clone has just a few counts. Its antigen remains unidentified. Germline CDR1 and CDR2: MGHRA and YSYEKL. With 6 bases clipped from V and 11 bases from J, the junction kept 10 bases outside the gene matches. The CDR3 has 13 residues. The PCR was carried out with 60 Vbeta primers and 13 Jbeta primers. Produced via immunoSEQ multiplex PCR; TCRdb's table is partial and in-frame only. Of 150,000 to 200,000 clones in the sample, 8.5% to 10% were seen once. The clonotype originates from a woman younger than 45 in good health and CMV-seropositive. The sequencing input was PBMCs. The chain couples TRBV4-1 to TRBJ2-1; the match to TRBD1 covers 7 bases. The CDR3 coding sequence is TGCGCCAGCAGATCCACAGGGGTGGGAAAGCAGTTCTTC. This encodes CASRSTGVGKQFF.